Below are 32 T cell receptor beta chains sequenced from a single sample in a study of T cells in Graves' hyperthyroidism and ophthalmopathy. Authors of the study amplified TCR beta CDR3 regions from RNA transcripts. HTBI primers drove first-round RT-PCR of the TCR CDR3. TCRdb called the multiplex PCR reads again in MiXCR, with one record for every CDR3 protein. There are more than 250,000 distinct CDR3 sequences in the sample; 13% to 15% occur only once, and over 30% lies in the top ten. Sequences were obtained from blood. These receptors all stem from a woman between 50 and 59 years old with Graves' hyperthyroidism that later progressed to Graves' ophthalmopathy.

The V gene is TRBV5-5, the J gene TRBJ1-1; possibly TRBD1 for D (6 bases). Germline V lookup: CDR1 SGHKS, CDR2 YYEKEE (reference sequence). Trimming took 0 bases from V and 0 from J, leaving 12 bases between them. The CDR3 runs 16 residues. The CDR3 coding sequence is TGTGCCAGCAGCTTGGTAGGGGGGGACATGAACACTGAAGCTTTCTTT. Translation: CASSLVGGDMNTEAFF.

This clonotype was seen repeatedly, ten times or more. V is TRBV5-1 and J is TRBJ2-3, with 7 nucleotides matching TRBD1. V trimming: 0 bases; J trimming: 1 base; junction bases outside the gene matches: 5. The length of the CDR3 is 16 residues. Germline loops: CDR1 SGHRS, CDR2 YFSETQ. The CDR3, as DNA: TGCGCCAGCAGCTTGGGACAGGGAGTCGGCACAGATACGCAGTATTTT. Encoded protein: CASSLGQGVGTDTQYF.

This clonotype was observed at least ten times. The J gene is TRBJ2-7, the V gene TRBV7-6, with TRBD1 identical over 7 bases. This CDR3 has 15 amino acids. The germline V gene has CDR1 SGHVS and CDR2 FNYEAQ. Trimming at V came to 5 bases and at J to 2 bases, leaving 9 bases not matched to a gene. CDR3 coding DNA: TGTGCCAGCAGCCAGGGACAGACTTCTCCCTACGAGCAGTACTTC. As protein: CASSQGQTSPYEQYF.

There are many counts of this clonotype. The DNA for the CDR3 is TGTGCCAGCACCCTCCTAAACACCGGGGAGCTGTTTTTT. It specifies CASTLLNTGELFF. The chain couples TRBV6-1 to TRBJ2-2; no firm D call. The V gene's germline CDR1 is MNHNS and CDR2 SASEGT. Trimming cost V 7 bases and J 2 bases, with 8 bases left between them. The CDR3 contains 13 residues.

In its sample, this clonotype was seen many times. The chain uses TRBV6-1 and TRBJ2-5, with 11 bases matching TRBD1. The CDR3 totals 17 residues. The junction had 13 bases not matched to a gene; V was cut back by 5 bases and J by 5 bases. Germline values: CDR1 MNHNS, CDR2 SASEGT. This CDR3 is CASSLWPGQGARETQYF. The CDR3 DNA is TGTGCCAGCAGTCTATGGCCCGGACAGGGGGCGCGGGAGACCCAGTACTTC.

This clonotype was seen at least ten times. J is TRBJ2-2 and V is TRBV6-1; D possibly corresponds to TRBD2 (6 bases). This CDR3 is 14 amino acids long. Germline CDR1 MNHNS, CDR2 SASEGT. Trimming cost V 10 bases and J 0 bases, with 12 bases left between them. CDR3 amino acids: CATGGVANTGELFF. CDR3 nucleotides: TGTGCCACCGGAGGGGTAGCGAACACCGGGGAGCTGTTTTTT.

In its sample, this clonotype was seen many times. This sequence joins TRBV3-1 and TRBJ2-7; TRBD2 matches at 16 bases. CDR3 length equals 15 residues. The germline CDR1 and CDR2 sequences are LGHDT and YNNKEL (reference sequence). V lost 5 bases, J lost 6 bases, and 4 bases stayed unmatched. As DNA, the CDR3 is TGTGCCAGCAGCTTCGGGACTAGCGGGAGGGGCGAGCAGTACTTC. It specifies CASSFGTSGRGEQYF.

CDR3 residues: CAWSVRTSGRYNEQFF. The CDR3 coding sequence is TGTGCCTGGAGTGTACGGACTAGCGGGAGGTACAATGAGCAGTTCTTC. The gene calls are TRBV30 and TRBJ2-1; 14 bases are a match to TRBD2. The CDR3 length is 16 residues. V shed 0 bases, J shed 4 bases, and the junction held 2 bases outside the gene matches. Germline V gene data show CDR1 as GTSNPN and CDR2 as SVGIG (reference sequence).

This clonotype was recorded many times. The chain joins TRBV18 to TRBJ1-1; D is uncertain. The germline CDR1 and CDR2 sequences are KGHSH and LQKENI. V was cut by 3 bases and J by 10 bases, with 15 bases left in between. The CDR3 consists of 13 residues. The CDR3 loop is CASSPSVQLLAFF. The CDR3 region has the DNA TGTGCCAGCTCACCTTCAGTTCAGTTATTAGCTTTCTTT.

This clonotype was recorded at least ten times. This sequence joins TRBV18 and TRBJ1-6; perhaps TRBD1 as D (5 bases). The germline V and J ends were trimmed by 5 bases and 7 bases, with 12 bases remaining between them. The germline V gene encodes CDR1 KGHSH and CDR2 LQKENI. The CDR3 consists of 14 residues. This chain's CDR3 is CASSAGLRNSPLHF. The CDR3 nucleotides are TGTGCCAGCTCAGCGGGACTCCGCAATTCACCCCTCCACTTT.

This clonotype was seen ten or more times. V and J are TRBV5-8 and TRBJ2-7; 11 positions agree with TRBD2. The CDR3 covers 15 residues. Germline CDR1 reads SGHTS; CDR2 reads YDEGEE. V lost 4 bases to trimming and J lost 7 bases; unmatched junction nucleotides: 10. In DNA form, the CDR3 reads TGTGCCAGCAGCACGAATAGCGGGAGGGCCGGGGAGCAGTACTTC. Translation: CASSTNSGRAGEQYF.

A remark on this clonotype: One end of the junction does not line up with germline, which may come from a read error. The rearrangement uses TRBV20-1 and TRBJ1-4; no reliable D call. CDR1 and CDR2 from the germline V gene are DFQATT and SNEGSKA (reference sequence). CDR3 length: 14 residues. CDR3 region: CSAPPGSTNEKLLF. CDR3 nucleotides: TGCAGTGCTCCCCCAGGTTCAACTAATGAAAAACTGCTTTTT.

In its sample, this clonotype was seen many times. The chain couples TRBV3-1 to TRBJ1-5; no reliable D call. Per the germline V gene, CDR1 is LGHDT and CDR2 is YNNKEL (reference sequence). Trimming pared 4 bases from V and 7 bases from J, leaving 17 bases between. The CDR3 is 15 residues long. This CDR3 reads CASSPKMGLGQPQHF. CDR3 DNA: TGTGCCAGCAGCCCCAAGATGGGGTTGGGACAGCCCCAGCATTTT.

This clonotype was picked up many times. The V call is TRBV12-3 or TRBV12-4, the J call TRBJ2-2; a weak D match, TRBD2 (6 bases). V was cut by 2 bases and J by 6 bases, with 13 bases left in between. CDR3 length equals 15 residues. The CDR3 DNA is TGTGCCAGCAGTTTATCGGCGGGATACGCCGGGGAGCTGTTTTTT. Amino acids: CASSLSAGYAGELFF.

This clonotype was observed a few times. The rearrangement links TRBV11-2 to TRBJ2-1, with D possibly TRBD2 on 8 matching bases. V was clipped by 5 bases and J by 9 bases, with 20 bases between them. The germline CDR1 and CDR2 sequences are SGHAT and FQNNGV. The CDR3 totals 15 residues. DNA of the CDR3: TGTGCCAGCAGCATAGGACTAGCCAGGGGGGGTGAGCAGTTCTTC. This codes for CASSIGLARGGEQFF.

In this sample, this clonotype turned up many times. The chain recombines TRBV5-6 with TRBJ1-1, with D tentatively TRBD1 (6 bases). CDR3 length: 15 residues. In germline, CDR1 is SGHDT, CDR2 YYEEEE. The V and J ends lost 3 bases and 0 bases respectively, with 12 bases between them. Written as DNA, the CDR3 is TGTGCCAGCAGCTCCGGACAGCCCATGAACACTGAAGCTTTCTTT. Its translation is CASSSGQPMNTEAFF.

This clonotype was picked up many times. The J gene is TRBJ1-5, the V gene TRBV12-3 or TRBV12-4; tentatively, D is TRBD1 (5 bases). Trimming stripped 5 bases from V and 1 base from J, with 12 bases between. The CDR3 runs to 15 residues. In DNA form, the CDR3 reads TGTGCCAGCAGTCCCCCTGGGGGGAGCAATCAGCCCCAGCATTTT. Protein: CASSPPGGSNQPQHF.

Note on this clonotype: A single base separates this from a much larger clone, so it may be a read error. V usage is TRBV28 and J usage is TRBJ1-2; possible D gene TRBD1, 5 bases. The CDR3 totals 13 residues. Between the trimmed V and J ends, which lost 5 bases and 3 bases, there was a span of 10 bases. Germline CDR1 MDHEN, CDR2 SYDVKM. CDR3 nucleotide sequence: TGTGCCAGCAGTGAAGAGGGGTACTATGGCTACACCTTC. The encoded protein is CASSEEGYYGYTF.

This clonotype has more than one count but fewer than ten. The CDR3 DNA sequence: TGCAGTGCTAGATCACCCAACTACGAGCAGTACTTC. Its protein product is CSARSPNYEQYF. V and J are TRBV20-1 and TRBJ2-7; D is unresolved. This CDR3 has 12 amino acids. The V gene's germline CDR1 is DFQATT and CDR2 SNEGSKA (reference sequence). V lost 2 bases and J lost 3, with 8 bases in between.

This clonotype was seen more than once but under ten times. The J gene is TRBJ1-3, the V gene TRBV12-5; D not certain. V lost 1 base, J lost 3 bases, and 7 bases lay in between. The CDR3 sequence is 14 residues long. Per germline, CDR1 LGHNT and CDR2 FRNRAP. The CDR3 DNA sequence: TGTGCTAGTGGTTTGGGAGACGGTGGAAACACCATATATTTT. This gives the protein CASGLGDGGNTIYF.

V usage is TRBV2 and J usage is TRBJ2-1; 14 nucleotides align to TRBD2. In germline, CDR1 is SNHLY, CDR2 FYNNEI. The CDR3 sequence is 16 residues long. J lost 8 bases, V lost 6 bases, and 9 bases had no gene match. The CDR3 DNA reads TGTGCCAGCAGAGGGACTAGCGGGAGAATAACGGATGAGCAGTTCTTC. Translating it yields CASRGTSGRITDEQFF.

This clonotype was recorded many times. The V and J genes are TRBV14 and TRBJ2-7, with D perhaps assigned TRBD1 or TRBD2 (5 bases each). This CDR3 region has 14 residues. Germline loops: CDR1 SGHDN, CDR2 FVKESK. The germline V and J ends were trimmed by 1 base and 7 bases, with 14 bases remaining between them. The CDR3 is CASSQGGGVREQYF. CDR3 nucleotide sequence: TGTGCCAGCAGCCAAGGTGGGGGAGTGCGGGAGCAGTACTTC.

This clonotype was picked up a small number of times. This chain links TRBV9 with TRBJ1-1; maybe TRBD1 (5 bases). The CDR3 has 13 amino acids. Trimming took 3 bases from V and 5 from J, leaving 11 bases between them. Germline V CDR1 and CDR2: SGDLS, YYNGEE. CDR3 in DNA: TGTGCCAGCAGCGAACAGGCGGGAACTGAAGCTTTCTTT. Amino acid sequence: CASSEQAGTEAFF.

This clonotype turned up a few times. J is TRBJ2-5 and V is TRBV19; D is perhaps TRBD2 (6 bases). The CDR3 contains 16 residues. Between the trimmed V and J ends, which lost 3 bases and 3 bases, there was a span of 17 bases. Germline V lookup: CDR1 LNHDA, CDR2 SQIVND (reference sequence). The CDR3 here is CASSILWDLQKETQYF. In nucleotides, the CDR3 is TGTGCCAGTAGTATCTTATGGGACTTGCAAAAAGAGACCCAGTACTTC.

As for this clonotype: A much larger clone is a single base away; this may be a read error. The V and J genes are TRBV24-1 and TRBJ1-2; D may be TRBD1 (6 bases). This CDR3 region has 15 residues. In germline, CDR1 is KGHDR, CDR2 SFDVKD. V was clipped by 4 bases and J by 5 bases, with 16 bases between them. CDR3 protein: CATSDPRTEGYGYTF. CDR3 in DNA: TGTGCCACCAGTGACCCACGGACAGAGGGATATGGCTACACCTTC.

This clonotype showed up just a few times. In DNA, the CDR3 is TGTGCCAGCAGCTTTCGGGGAATGCTACCCTACGAGCAGTACTTC. As protein: CASSFRGMLPYEQYF. The chain couples TRBV5-4 to TRBJ2-7; a weak D match, TRBD2 (5 bases). Germline CDR1 reads SGHNT; CDR2 reads YYREEE (reference sequence). V gave up 2 bases and J gave up 2 bases, with 14 bases separating them. CDR3 length: 15 residues. Combining the CDR3 with reference TRBV5-4 and TRBJ2-7 gives the whole variable domain ETGVTQSPTHLIKTRGQQVTLRCSSQSGHNTVSWYQQALGQGPQFIFQYYREEENGRGNFPPRFSGLQFPNYSSELNVNALELDDSALYLCASSFRGMLPYEQYFGPGTRLTVT.

This clonotype was observed many times. The chain couples TRBV3-1 to TRBJ1-6; TRBD1 is a possible D gene (6 bases). CDR1 LGHDT and CDR2 YNNKEL come from the germline V gene (reference sequence). CDR3 length equals 16 residues. V was trimmed by 4 bases and J by 10 bases, leaving 20 bases between them. CDR3 amino acids: CASSLSGGLSRSPLHF. CDR3 DNA sequence: TGTGCCAGCAGCCTAAGCGGGGGCCTTAGTAGGTCACCCCTCCACTTT.

This clonotype was counted at least ten times. The chain recombines TRBV5-8 with TRBJ2-2; D call uncertain. Germline lookup yields CDR1 SGHTS and CDR2 YDEGEE. Trimming left V 2 bases short and J 0 bases short, with 17 bases between. The CDR3 has 18 amino acids. The CDR3 DNA follows: TGTGCCAGCAGCTTTCCATCTGGCGTTATAGCGAACACCGGGGAGCTGTTTTTT. It codes for CASSFPSGVIANTGELFF.

This clonotype was seen a few times. The V and J genes are TRBV10-2 and TRBJ2-3; D remains ambiguous. The CDR3 contains 13 residues. Trimming took off 8 bases at V and 3 bases at J, with 12 bases between the two ends. Germline CDR1 reads WSHSY; CDR2 reads SAAADI. The CDR3 here is CASRTILTDTQYF. DNA of the CDR3: TGCGCCAGCCGAACGATTCTTACAGATACGCAGTATTTT.

The sample holds a few counts of this clonotype. This chain joins TRBV7-9 and TRBJ1-6; D remains unclear. The CDR3 contains 15 residues. Trimming pared 6 bases from V and 3 bases from J, leaving 12 bases between. CDR1 is SEHNR and CDR2 is FQNEAQ in the germline V gene (reference sequence). CDR3 bases: TGTGCCAGCAGGCCGGACGGTGGCTATAATTCACCCCTCCACTTT. It is translated as CASRPDGGYNSPLHF. Full variable domain (rest looked up from reference TRBV7-9 and TRBJ1-6): DTGVSQNPRHKITKRGQNVTFRCDPISEHNRLYWYRQTLGQGPEFLTYFQNEAQLEKSRLLSDRFSAERPKGSFSTLEIQRTEQGDSAMYLCASRPDGGYNSPLHFGNGTRLTVT.

This chain connects TRBV28 to TRBJ2-7; 10 positions agree with TRBD2. Trimming cost V 5 bases and J 3 bases; bases outside gene matches: 19. Germline-derived CDR1 and CDR2 are MDHEN and SYDVKM. This CDR3 is 19 amino acids long. The CDR3 sequence: CASSPTSIVSGRTNYEQYF. In DNA, the CDR3 is TGTGCCAGCAGTCCTACTTCGATCGTTAGCGGGAGGACCAACTACGAGCAGTACTTC.

The chain is built from TRBV10-3 and TRBJ2-2; TRBD1 matches at 7 bases. Germline V gene data show CDR1 as ENHRY and CDR2 as SYGVKD. The trim removed 3 bases at V and 7 bases at J, leaving 8 bases unmatched. The CDR3 sequence is 15 residues long. The CDR3 DNA reads TGTGCCATCAGTGACTCCGGGACAGTCCTCGGGGAGCTGTTTTTT. Residues: CAISDSGTVLGELFF.